This TCR beta chain was sequenced in a study of neurological immune-mediated disorders. Study-wide results and caveats: Association of the multiple sclerosis repertoire cluster with clinical or MRI features was not observed for any feature.

Worth noting for this clonotype: Antigen: not known. A much larger clone lies a single base off, so this may be a read error.

The authors produced cDNA by 5'RACE using 10-nucleotide random UMIs. MiXCR was run by TCRdb on the 5' RACE reads, yielding one entry per CDR3 protein. In the table there are tens of thousands of distinct CDR3 sequences, 2.6% of which are singletons. Germline V gene lookup returns CDR1 KGHDR and CDR2 SFDVKD. The CDR3 sequence is 13 residues long. This receptor was obtained from a woman aged 30 to 39 with multiple sclerosis. The rearrangement joins TRBV24-1 to TRBJ2-5, with D possibly matching TRBD2 (5 bases). Sequencing used PBMCs. The DNA for the CDR3 is TGTGCCACCAGTGATTTGCCTTGGGAGAACCAGTACTTC. Translating gives CATSDLPWENQYF.